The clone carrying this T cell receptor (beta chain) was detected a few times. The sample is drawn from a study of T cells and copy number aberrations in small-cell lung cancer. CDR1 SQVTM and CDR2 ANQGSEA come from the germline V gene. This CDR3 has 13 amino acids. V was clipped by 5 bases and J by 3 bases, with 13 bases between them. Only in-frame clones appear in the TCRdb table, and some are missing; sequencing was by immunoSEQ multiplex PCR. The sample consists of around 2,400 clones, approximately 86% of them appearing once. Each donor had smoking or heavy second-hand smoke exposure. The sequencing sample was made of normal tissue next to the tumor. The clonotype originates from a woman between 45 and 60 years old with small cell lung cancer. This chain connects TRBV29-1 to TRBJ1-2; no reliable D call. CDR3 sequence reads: CSVPTMEHYGYTF. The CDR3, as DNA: TGCAGCGTTCCCACTATGGAGCACTATGGCTACACCTTC.